This TCR beta chain was found in a study of TIL therapy for anti-PD-1-resistant metastatic lung cancer. The overall study: Tumors had a median PD-L1 proportion score of 6%.

This clone was seen only a few times. The libraries were made with immunoSEQ v3. Method: immunoSEQ multiplex PCR; TCRdb's copy keeps in-frame clones and lacks some. The table includes tens of thousands of clones, about 60% detected once. CDR1 is KGHSH, CDR2 LQKENI, per germline. CDR3 length equals 17 residues. Trimming took 0 bases from V and 6 from J, leaving 21 bases between them. The time point here: pre-treatment sample, taken before nivolumab and TIL therapy. Tumor tissue came from excised metastases, mostly pleural nodules or supraclavicular lymph nodes. Patients were adults with stage 4 NSCLC. The sequence was obtained from a woman aged 30 to 85 with non-small cell lung cancer. Sequenced material: tumor tissue, taken at baseline. The V and J genes are TRBV18 and TRBJ2-7, with D possibly matching TRBD1 (5 bases). The CDR3 sequence: CASSPPMQGRKVGEQYF. For the CDR3, the DNA is TGTGCCAGCTCACCACCTATGCAGGGAAGAAAAGTAGGCGAGCAGTACTTC.